This T cell receptor (beta chain) derives from a study of blood T cells in healthy people across ages. Study results and limitations: Strong correlation was found linking TCR beta diversity to naive T cell percentage. When set beside aged donors, long-lived donors presented more naive CD4+ cells and higher diversity. Diversity estimates from one million T cells were considered underestimates.

Regarding this clonotype: Its antigen is still unknown.

The germline CDR1 and CDR2 sequences are DFQATT and SNEGSKA (reference sequence). The CDR3 covers 14 residues. The V end lost 2 bases, the J end lost 10 bases, and 20 bases lay between the germline ends. For the second PCR, which ran for about 6 to 11 cycles, a sample-barcoded 5' primer and a J-beta primer mix were used. With 12 random nucleotides, a template-switch adaptor tagged each individual cDNA molecule. TCRdb independently ran MiXCR on the 5' RACE reads; one entry per CDR3 protein. The sample lists fewer than 800,000 distinct CDR3 sequences, about 52% occurring once. The V and J genes are TRBV20-1 and TRBJ2-5, with a weak D call TRBD2 (6 bases). The TCR comes from a woman aged 55-69 years in good health. The sample consisted of blood. The CDR3 spells CSARNVAVGRGQYF. The CDR3 DNA is TGCAGTGCTAGAAATGTAGCGGTGGGTCGGGGCCAGTACTTC.